This T cell receptor (beta chain) was captured by sequencing in a study of breast tumors, draining lymph nodes, adjacent tissues (dated by TCRdb to about 2016). At the level of the whole study: The study compared TCR beta repertoires across tumor, adjacent nontumor tissue and axillary lymph nodes from breast cancer patients. The study aimed to assess the relationships and possible T-cell exchange between tumor, surrounding tissue and draining lymph node repertoires in human breast cancer.

Sequenced using an Illumina HiSeq 2000. TCR beta chain libraries were generated through multiplex PCR amplification. High-throughput sequencing was used to analyze the amplified TCR beta chain products. The public reads were run again by TCRdb, first through fastp at Q25 and then through MiXCR, and only productive beta chains were kept. Merged by CDR3 protein, the rows form single entries marked with the most common genes and DNA. The sample table lists 20,000 to 25,000 distinct CDR3 sequences, about 61% of them with a count of one. The ten largest account for less than 20% of the sample. V lost 5 bases and J lost 8 bases, and the count of bases not matched to a germline gene is 6. CDR1 and CDR2 are drawn from the germline V gene (reference sequence): DFQATT, SNEGSKA. The CDR3 covers 12 residues, taking in both the cysteine and the phenylalanine. Only CDR3 DNA is held: 36 bases, read in frame from base 1.

Overall study results and their limits: The study presented the conclusion that tumor T cells originate in lymph nodes as consistent with a hypothesis, not as something directly demonstrated. The data were considered consistent with the idea that most tumor T cells come from the lymph node and then expand in tumor tissue. In luminal-like breast cancer, tumor and nontumor tissue repertoires resembled each other significantly more than in basal-like breast cancer. T-cell repertoire diversity in tumors was found to be lower than in lymph nodes but higher than in nontumor tissue, and preferential V and J gene usage was observed.

With respect to this clonotype: There is no known antigen for this receptor. Base qualities were left out, and no much larger clone turns up one base away.

The adjacent samples were made up of nontumor breast tissue that surrounded the tumor. The TCR originated in a female donor with breast cancer. Some clones in this sample may be carry-over from other donors' samples. The sample taken for sequencing was tumor-adjacent breast tissue. Recombination linked TRBV20-1 to TRBJ1-2, with 9 bases in between that match TRBD1. The CDR3 amino acid sequence is: CSALGQGRGYTF. DNA sequence: TGCAGTGCTTTGGGACAGGGACGGGGCTACACCTTC.